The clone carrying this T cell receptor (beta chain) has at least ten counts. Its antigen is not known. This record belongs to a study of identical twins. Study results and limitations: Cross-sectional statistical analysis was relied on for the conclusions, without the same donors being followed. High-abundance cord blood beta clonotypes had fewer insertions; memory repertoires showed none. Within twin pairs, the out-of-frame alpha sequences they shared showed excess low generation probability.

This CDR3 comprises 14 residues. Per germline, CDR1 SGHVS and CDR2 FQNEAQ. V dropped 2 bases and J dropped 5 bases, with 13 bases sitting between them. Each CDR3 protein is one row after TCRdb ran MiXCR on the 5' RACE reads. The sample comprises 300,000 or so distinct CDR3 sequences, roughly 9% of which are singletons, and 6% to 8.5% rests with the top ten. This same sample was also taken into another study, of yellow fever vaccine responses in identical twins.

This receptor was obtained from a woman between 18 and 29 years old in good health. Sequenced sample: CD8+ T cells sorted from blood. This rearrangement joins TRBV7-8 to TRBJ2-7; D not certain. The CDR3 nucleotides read TGTGCCAGCAGCTTATTGGCCCGGCCCGACGAGCAGTACTTC. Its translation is CASSLLARPDEQYF.